A selection of T cell receptor beta chains follows, all from one sample in a study of T-cell reconstitution after alpha-beta-depleted transplantation in children. From the PCR reads, TCRdb called clonotypes with MiXCR, one entry per CDR3 protein. The sample records around 64,000 distinct CDR3 sequences, roughly a tenth being singletons. The sample was PBMCs, taken before TCRalphabeta/CD19-depleted stem cell transplant. These TCRs come from a boy between 5 and 17 years old with acute myeloid leukemia, due to receive a stem cell transplant. Both conserved end residues are part of each CDR3. The order of the fields is CDR3 length, J gene, V gene, CDR3 protein.

14 | TRBJ2-2 | TRBV5-3 | CARGFAGGPGELFF
14 | TRBJ1-2 | TRBV7-2 | CASNRDHSDYGYTF
17 | TRBJ2-3 | TRBV24-1 | CATSDLPETGETDTQYF
14 | TRBJ2-7 | TRBV6-5 | CASSYGDWAYEQYF
14 | TRBJ1-6 | TRBV27 | CASSWRTGPSPLHF
14 | TRBJ1-5 | TRBV27 | CASSRVGSNQPQHF
14 | TRBJ2-2 | TRBV20-1 | CSAGDSTNTGELFF
14 | TRBJ2-1 | TRBV12-3/TRBV12-4 | CASSPGLAGNEQFF
14 | TRBJ2-1 | TRBV7-8 | CASSPGAGLNEQFF
14 | TRBJ1-6 | TRBV12-3/TRBV12-4 | CASSFGTGPSPLHF
13 | TRBJ2-7 | TRBV6-1 | CASTPTGEPEQYF
12 | TRBJ2-3 | TRBV5-1 | CASSLEGIKQYF
15 | TRBJ1-5 | TRBV4-2 | CASSQGSDRDQPQHF
15 | TRBJ2-1 | TRBV5-1 | CASSSGLAGYNEQFF
13 | TRBJ1-1 | TRBV20-1 | CSARRQGDTEAFF
12 | TRBJ1-1 | TRBV28 | CASSLGYGPAFF
15 | TRBJ1-3 | TRBV7-2 | CASSLVQDSGNTIYF
15 | TRBJ2-5 | TRBV9 | CASSYSSGRDETQYF
11 | TRBJ2-3 | TRBV5-1 | CASSNTDTQYF
18 | TRBJ1-5 | TRBV12-3/TRBV12-4 | CASSLIMGLGQSNQPQHF
15 | TRBJ2-5 | TRBV6-5 | CASRPLAGASETQYF
15 | TRBJ2-1 | TRBV5-1 | CASSWTSGGEGEQFF
15 | TRBJ2-5 | TRBV12-3/TRBV12-4 | CASSLSGGYQETQYF
15 | TRBJ2-5 | TRBV6-2/TRBV6-3 | CASSLPGGPRETQYF
15 | TRBJ1-1 | TRBV11-2 | CASSTDRWGNTEAFF
14 | TRBJ2-2 | TRBV11-3 | CASSSGPGTGELFF
15 | TRBJ2-3 | TRBV5-5 | CASSLRDPRADTQYF
13 | TRBJ2-5 | TRBV15 | CATSMDRLKTQYF
13 | TRBJ2-3 | TRBV20-1 | CSASLLVSDTQYF
17 | TRBJ1-2 | TRBV9 | CASSAGEGRQRNYGYTF
14 | TRBJ1-4 | TRBV5-1 | CASSAGLLNERLFF
17 | TRBJ2-3 | TRBV5-1 | CASSSRISERLTDTQYF
16 | TRBJ2-5 | TRBV20-1 | CSAGLTSGRAGETQYF
16 | TRBJ2-3 | TRBV10-3 | CAISRTSGAGTDTQYF
16 | TRBJ2-5 | TRBV4-2 | CASSSNAGRGQETQYF
14 | TRBJ2-2 | TRBV20-1 | CSARKRGFPGELFF
16 | TRBJ2-1 | TRBV29-1 | CSVEGIAGVTYNEQFF
17 | TRBJ2-6 | TRBV3-1 | CASSQGLRGRGANVLTF
15 | TRBJ2-3 | TRBV29-1 | CSVEGALEGPDTQYF
19 | TRBJ2-2 | TRBV15 | CATSRVVQRGRLGTGELFF
13 | TRBJ1-2 | TRBV7-2 | CASSLGDNYGYTF
18 | TRBJ2-7 | TRBV4-3 | CASSRAQRGTGGNYEQYF
13 | TRBJ2-2 | TRBV12-3/TRBV12-4 | CASSFDRTGELFF
14 | TRBJ2-1 | TRBV6-2/TRBV6-3 | CASSTSGRNNEQFF
16 | TRBJ1-5 | TRBV20-1 | CSARTGNGYSNQPQHF
15 | TRBJ2-1 | TRBV5-1 | CASSFRLRAYNEQFF
17 | TRBJ2-2 | TRBV20-1 | CSARDMRRVPTTGELFF
13 | TRBJ2-7 | TRBV7-2 | CASSPGLRCEQYF
16 | TRBJ2-1 | TRBV27 | CASSVLTSGGADEQFF
15 | TRBJ1-5 | TRBV10-3 | CAISDHRGQGQPQHF
13 | TRBJ2-1 | TRBV3-1 | CASSGRGYNEQFF
16 | TRBJ2-5 | TRBV21-1 | CASSEYRDRDRETQYF